The 5 T cell receptor beta chains below come from one sample, sequenced in a study of radiation and T cells in renal cell carcinoma. Only in-frame clones appear in the TCRdb table, and some are missing; sequencing was by immunoSEQ multiplex PCR. The data contain 150,000 to 200,000 clones, roughly nine tenths of them seen just once; the ten biggest clones take up roughly 10%. Time point in this sample: blood 4 weeks post-SBRT, at nephrectomy. Treatment: 15 Gy SBRT to primary tumor, nephrectomy 4 weeks later. The starting material was blood, obtained from a patient whose treatment included radiotherapy and nephrectomy. Receptors originate from a woman between 50 and 59 years old with renal cell carcinoma.

This chain joins TRBV7-9 and TRBJ2-3; tentative D call: TRBD2 (7 bases). There are 19 residues in the CDR3. Germline values: CDR1 SEHNR, CDR2 FQNEAQ (reference sequence). Trimming left V 5 bases short and J 0 bases short, with 24 bases between. The CDR3 DNA is TGTGCCAGCAGCGGGACCTTCAGGGGAGGGGGGTCTAGCACAGATACGCAGTATTTT. This gives the protein CASSGTFRGGGSSTDTQYF. The full variable domain, completed using reference TRBV7-9 and TRBJ2-3, is DTGVSQNPRHKITKRGQNVTFRCDPISEHNRLYWYRQTLGQGPEFLTYFQNEAQLEKSRLLSDRFSAERPKGSFSTLEIQRTEQGDSAMYLCASSGTFRGGGSSTDTQYFGPGTRLTVL.

V gene TRBV5-1 combines with J gene TRBJ2-2, with TRBD2 identical over 8 bases. V gave up 1 base and J gave up 6 bases; unmatched junction bases: 8. This CDR3 region has 16 residues. Germline-derived CDR1 and CDR2 are SGHRS and YFSETQ. CDR3 amino acids: CASSLRTSGGAGELFF. DNA for the CDR3: TGCGCCAGCAGCTTGAGGACCTCGGGAGGGGCCGGGGAGCTGTTTTTT.

The J gene is TRBJ1-5, the V gene TRBV7-2, with D possibly being TRBD1 (5 bases). This CDR3 has 16 residues. The V and J ends lost 5 bases and 1 base respectively, with 15 bases between them. Germline V lookup: CDR1 SGHTA, CDR2 FQGNSA. The DNA of the CDR3 is TGTGCCAGCAGCGTAACGCAGGGAGCGAGCAATCAGCCCCAGCATTTT. Its protein product is CASSVTQGASNQPQHF.

V usage is TRBV4-2 and J usage is TRBJ2-7, with D maybe TRBD2 (5 bases). Germline V gives CDR1 LGHNA, CDR2 YNFKEQ. This CDR3 is 16 amino acids long. The ends were cut back, 4 bases at V and 4 bases at J, with 20 bases in the middle. CDR3 bases: TGTGCCAGCAGCCTCGGGGTAACCGCCACCACTTACGAGCAGTACTTC. This sequence encodes CASSLGVTATTYEQYF.

The rearrangement uses TRBV9 and TRBJ1-4; the D is unclear. CDR3 length: 17 residues. The germline CDR1 and CDR2 sequences are SGDLS and YYNGEE. The V end lost 0 bases, the J end lost 0 bases, and 12 bases lay between the germline ends. CDR3 coding DNA: TGTGCCAGCAGCGTAGAGGGCGGCGGGGCAACTAATGAAAAACTGTTTTTT. This translates into CASSVEGGGATNEKLFF.